The source of this T cell receptor beta chain is a study of naive and memory T cell subsets. Germline V gives CDR1 LNHNV, CDR2 YYDKDF (reference sequence). CDR3 length equals 16 residues. The ends were cut back, 0 bases at V and 2 bases at J, with 14 bases in the middle. Both TRBC1 and TRBC2 were covered by a beta constant-region primer of two equimolar oligonucleotides. Four rounds of PCR amplified the ligated cDNA using nested alpha and beta constant-region primers plus SP2. Using its own MiXCR run on the UMI-ligation and nested PCR reads, TCRdb lists one record per CDR3 protein. The sample has more than 100,000 distinct CDR3 sequences; 36% are singletons.

The sequence was obtained from a human donor in good health. The sequenced material came from central memory CD4+ T cells from blood. This chain joins TRBV15 and TRBJ2-7, with TRBD1 as a possible D gene (6 bases). CDR3 sequence (DNA): TGTGCCACCAGCAGAGATTGGGACATAGGCACCTACGAGCAGTACTTC. Its protein is CATSRDWDIGTYEQYF. The full variable domain, with the rest looked up from reference TRBV15 and TRBJ2-7, is DAMVIQNPRYQVTQFGKPVTLSCSQTLNHNVMYWYQQKSSQAPKLLFHYYDKDFNNEADTPDNFQSRRPNTSFCFLDIRSPGLGDTAMYLCATSRDWDIGTYEQYFGPGTRLTVT.